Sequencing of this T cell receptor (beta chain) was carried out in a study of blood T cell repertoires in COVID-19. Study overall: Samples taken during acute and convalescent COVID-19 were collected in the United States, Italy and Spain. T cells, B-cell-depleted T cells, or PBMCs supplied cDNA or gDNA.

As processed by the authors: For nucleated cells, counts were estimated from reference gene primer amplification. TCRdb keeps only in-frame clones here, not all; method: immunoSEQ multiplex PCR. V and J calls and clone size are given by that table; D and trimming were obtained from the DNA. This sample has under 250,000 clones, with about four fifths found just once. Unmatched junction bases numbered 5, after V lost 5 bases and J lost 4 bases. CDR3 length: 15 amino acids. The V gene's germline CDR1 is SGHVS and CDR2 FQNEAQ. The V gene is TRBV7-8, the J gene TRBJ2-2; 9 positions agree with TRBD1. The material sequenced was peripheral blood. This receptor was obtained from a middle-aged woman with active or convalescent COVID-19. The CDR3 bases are TGTGCCAGCAGCCCGGGACAGGGACTCACCGGGGAGCTGTTTTTT. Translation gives CASSPGQGLTGELFF.